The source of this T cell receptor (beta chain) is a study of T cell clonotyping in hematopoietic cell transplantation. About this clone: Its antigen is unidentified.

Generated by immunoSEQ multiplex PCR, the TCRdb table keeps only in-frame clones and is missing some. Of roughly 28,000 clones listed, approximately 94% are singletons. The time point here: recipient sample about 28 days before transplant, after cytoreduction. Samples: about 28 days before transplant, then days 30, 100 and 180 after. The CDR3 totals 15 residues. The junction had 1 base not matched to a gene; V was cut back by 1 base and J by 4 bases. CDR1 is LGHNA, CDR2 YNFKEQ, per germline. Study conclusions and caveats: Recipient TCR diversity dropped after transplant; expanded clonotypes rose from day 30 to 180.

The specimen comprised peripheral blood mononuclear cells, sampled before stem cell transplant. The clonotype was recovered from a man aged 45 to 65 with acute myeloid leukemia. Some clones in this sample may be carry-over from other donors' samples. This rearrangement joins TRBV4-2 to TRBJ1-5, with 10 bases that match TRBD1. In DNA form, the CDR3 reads TGTGCCAGCAGCCAAGGGACAGGGGGGAATCAGCCCCAGCATTTT. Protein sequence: CASSQGTGGNQPQHF.